Following are 28 T cell receptor beta chains from one sample sequenced in a study of blood T cell repertoires in COVID-19. Method: immunoSEQ multiplex PCR; TCRdb's copy keeps in-frame clones and lacks some. The table shows about 140,000 clones, with about 83% occurring only once. Input material: peripheral blood. These receptors came from a woman aged 40 to 55 with acute or convalescent COVID-19.

The chain uses TRBV9 and TRBJ2-5, with D maybe TRBD1 (5 bases). CDR3 length equals 14 residues. CDR1 SGDLS and CDR2 YYNGEE come from the germline V gene. V lost 0 bases and J lost 4, with 10 bases in between. The CDR3 loop reads CASSVAGAPETQYF. In DNA, the CDR3 is TGTGCCAGCAGCGTAGCTGGGGCCCCAGAGACCCAGTACTTC.

This chain connects TRBV29-1 to TRBJ1-2; D not certain. V gave up 4 bases and J gave up 2 bases, with 14 bases separating them. This CDR3 is built from 14 residues. Germline V gene sequence: CDR1 SQVTM, CDR2 ANQGSEA. The CDR3 DNA is TGCAGCGTTGGGGCCAAGGGCGGGAACTATGGCTACACCTTC. Translating it yields CSVGAKGGNYGYTF. The whole variable domain, remainder taken from reference TRBV29-1 and TRBJ1-2, is SAVISQKPSRDICQRGTSLTIQCQVDSQVTMMFWYRQQPGQSLTLIATANQGSEATYESGFVIDKFPISRPNLTFSTLTVSNMSPEDSSIYLCSVGAKGGNYGYTFGSGTRLTVV.

J is TRBJ2-7 and V is TRBV30; maybe TRBD2 (6 bases). The CDR3 runs 13 residues. V gave up 7 bases and J gave up 5 bases, with 18 bases separating them. Germline-derived CDR1 and CDR2 are GTSNPN and SVGIG (reference sequence). The CDR3 region is CASRFGGENEQYF. CDR3 in DNA: TGTGCCTCCCGCTTCGGGGGAGAAAACGAGCAGTACTTC.

The V and J genes are TRBV7-3 and TRBJ2-3; 9 bases are shared with TRBD2. Germline-derived CDR1 and CDR2 are SGHTA and FQGTGA. The J segment lost 6 bases and the V segment lost 4 bases, leaving 20 bases of the junction unmatched. This CDR3 has 19 residues. The CDR3 spells CASSSPSGTSPKGGDTQYF. In nucleotides, the CDR3 is TGTGCCAGCAGCTCGCCCTCCGGGACTAGCCCCAAGGGCGGTGATACGCAGTATTTT.

The chain joins TRBV19 to TRBJ2-3; D might be TRBD1 (6 bases). The germline V gene has CDR1 LNHDA and CDR2 SQIVND (reference sequence). This CDR3 is built from 15 residues. Trimming stripped 8 bases from V and 0 bases from J, with 15 bases between. Here the CDR3 DNA reads TGTGCCAGTCGTGCCGTGGACAGAAGCACAGATACGCAGTATTTT. This translates into CASRAVDRSTDTQYF.

The rearrangement joins TRBV10-3 to TRBJ1-1, with D possibly being TRBD1 (6 bases). The V and J ends lost 0 bases and 1 base respectively, with 9 bases between them. This CDR3 is built from 15 residues. The V gene's germline CDR1 is ENHRY and CDR2 SYGVKD. CDR3 residues: CAISESGQRNTEAFF. The DNA for the CDR3 is TGTGCCATCAGTGAGTCGGGACAAAGGAACACTGAAGCTTTCTTT.

The chain carries TRBV3-1 (or the pseudogene TRBV3-2) and TRBJ2-1, with 7 bases identical to TRBD2. J lost 3 bases, V lost 4 bases, and 12 bases had no gene match. From germline, CDR1 is LGHDT and CDR2 YNNKEL (reference sequence). CDR3 length: 17 residues. CDR3 DNA: TGTGCCAGCAGCCGAGGCATAGGACGGGAGGTCTACAATGAGCAGTTCTTC. This encodes CASSRGIGREVYNEQFF.

The chain couples TRBV4-1 to TRBJ1-1, with D perhaps TRBD1 (6 bases). The CDR3 is made up of 14 amino acids. The V end lost 4 bases, the J end lost 6 bases, and 15 bases lay between the germline ends. Germline CDR1 reads MGHRA; CDR2 reads YSYEKL. CDR3 bases: TGCGCCAGCAGCCGTATACAGGGATTTGCTGAAGCTTTCTTT. Amino acid sequence: CASSRIQGFAEAFF.

The chain uses TRBV10-3 and TRBJ1-1; perhaps TRBD1 as D (6 bases). Trimming removed 2 bases at V and 1 base at J, with 23 bases between. The germline V gene encodes CDR1 ENHRY and CDR2 SYGVKD. The CDR3 has 19 amino acids. The CDR3 loop is CAISENPIGRGMKNTEAFF. The DNA of the CDR3 is TGTGCCATCAGTGAGAACCCAATTGGAAGGGGGATGAAGAACACTGAAGCTTTCTTT.

V usage is TRBV11-2 and J usage is TRBJ2-2, with 9 bases fitting TRBD1. CDR3 length equals 16 residues. The germline CDR1 and CDR2 sequences are SGHAT and FQNNGV. J lost 7 bases, V lost 2 bases, and 8 bases had no gene match. DNA of the CDR3: TGTGCCAGCAGCTTAATAGGGGACAGGGAAGTCGGGGAGCTGTTTTTT. Its translation: CASSLIGDREVGELFF.

The chain joins TRBV4-1 to TRBJ1-1, with 10 positions matching TRBD1. The CDR3 is 17 amino acids. The V segment lost 3 bases and the J segment 0 bases; nucleotides outside the gene matches: 7. Per the germline V gene, CDR1 is MGHRA and CDR2 is YSYEKL. The CDR3 spells CASSHDRGRIMNTEAFF. As DNA, the CDR3 is TGCGCCAGCAGCCACGACAGGGGGCGAATAATGAACACTGAAGCTTTCTTT.

The gene calls are TRBV7-8 and TRBJ2-7; weak D call: TRBD1 (6 bases). V lost 3 bases and J lost 3, with 12 bases in between. This CDR3 comprises 14 residues. Per germline, CDR1 SGHVS and CDR2 FQNEAQ. The CDR3: CASSLLQGSYEQYF. The CDR3 DNA sequence: TGTGCCAGCAGCTTGCTGCAGGGGAGCTACGAGCAGTACTTC.

V gene TRBV12-5 combines with J gene TRBJ2-2, with TRBD2 identical over 8 bases. The CDR3 sequence is 15 residues long. J gave up 7 bases and V 3 bases, and 7 bases lay outside the gene matches. CDR1 and CDR2 from the germline V gene are LGHNT and FRNRAP. In nucleotides, the CDR3 is TGTGCTAGTGGTTTTAGAGCGGGAGTAAGCGGGGAGCTGTTTTTT. It encodes CASGFRAGVSGELFF.

The rearrangement uses TRBV19 and TRBJ2-3; D not certain. In germline, CDR1 is LNHDA, CDR2 SQIVND (reference sequence). The CDR3 extends over 15 amino acids. Between the trimmed V and J ends, which lost 3 bases and 6 bases, there was a span of 16 bases. This CDR3 is CASSIWIALPDTQYF. The DNA for the CDR3 is TGTGCCAGTAGTATCTGGATAGCCCTTCCTGATACGCAGTATTTT.

J is TRBJ1-1 and V is TRBV30; no reliable D call. CDR3 length: 13 amino acids. The V end was cut by 0 bases, the J end by 4 bases, with 9 bases between. Germline V CDR1 and CDR2: GTSNPN, SVGIG (reference sequence). The CDR3 nucleotides read TGTGCCTGGAGTGTACTACATCGCACTGAAGCTTTCTTT. Protein product: CAWSVLHRTEAFF.

V is TRBV30 and J is TRBJ1-2; 7 nucleotides agree with TRBD1. The germline V gene has CDR1 GTSNPN and CDR2 SVGIG (reference sequence). There are 13 residues in the CDR3. The V and J ends lost 2 bases and 4 bases, in that order; junction bases with no gene match: 4. As DNA, the CDR3 is TGTGCCTGGAGTTCCGGACAGGCCTATGGCTACACCTTC. Translating it yields CAWSSGQAYGYTF.

The chain is built from TRBV5-1 and TRBJ2-1; tentative D call: TRBD2 (5 bases). With 0 bases removed from V and 6 bases from J, the gap between germline ends came to 13 bases. The CDR3 is 15 residues long. Germline V gene data show CDR1 as SGHRS and CDR2 as YFSETQ. CDR3 in DNA: TGCGCCAGCAGCTTGGCGGGCCAAGCGGTCAATGAGCAGTTCTTC. It codes for CASSLAGQAVNEQFF. The entire variable domain, with the rest obtained from reference TRBV5-1 and TRBJ2-1, is as follows: KAGVTQTPRYLIKTRGQQVTLSCSPISGHRSVSWYQQTPGQGLQFLFEYFSETQRNKGNFPGRFSGRQFSNSRSEMNVSTLELGDSALYLCASSLAGQAVNEQFFGPGTRLTVL.

This clone was found many times. The chain has TRBV30 and TRBJ1-3; maybe TRBD1 (6 bases). Trimming cost V 5 bases and J 0 bases, with 17 bases left between them. Germline values: CDR1 GTSNPN, CDR2 SVGIG (reference sequence). This CDR3 has 16 amino acids. This CDR3 reads CAWEDWDMLSGNTIYF. CDR3 coding DNA: TGTGCCTGGGAGGATTGGGACATGCTCTCTGGAAACACCATATATTTT.

This clone was seen only once. The chain combines TRBV19 with TRBJ2-3, with no clear D. This CDR3 region has 13 residues. Trimming removed 0 bases at V and 6 bases at J, with 7 bases between. In germline, CDR1 is LNHDA, CDR2 SQIVND (reference sequence). The DNA of the CDR3 is TGTGCCAGTAGTATAGAGGAGCTGGATACGCAGTATTTT. Translation: CASSIEELDTQYF.

Written as DNA, the CDR3 is TGTGCCAGCAGCCATTCGCTCGCAGGGGGCAGAGGGTCCTACGAGCAGTACTTC. This translates into CASSHSLAGGRGSYEQYF. This chain joins TRBV3-1 (or the pseudogene TRBV3-2) and TRBJ2-7; 8 bases are shared with TRBD1. The CDR3 is 18 residues long. V trimming: 3 bases; J trimming: 1 base; junction bases outside the gene matches: 14. Germline loops: CDR1 LGHDT, CDR2 YNNKEL (reference sequence).

The chain carries TRBV3-1 (or the pseudogene TRBV3-2) and TRBJ1-1; D possibly corresponds to TRBD1 (6 bases). The CDR3 covers 15 residues. The germline V and J ends were trimmed by 4 bases and 3 bases, with 15 bases remaining between them. Germline V lookup: CDR1 LGHDT, CDR2 YNNKEL (reference sequence). CDR3 in DNA: TGTGCCAGCAGCCCATTGGCCAAGGGGGACACTGAAGCTTTCTTT. This translates into CASSPLAKGDTEAFF.

The chain links TRBV30 to TRBJ2-1, with TRBD2 identical over 9 bases. Trimming took 5 bases from V and 5 from J; bases not matched to a gene: 13. The CDR3 sequence is 16 residues long. The germline gives CDR1 GTSNPN, CDR2 SVGIG (reference sequence). CDR3 DNA: TGTGCCTGGGAGCCCCCGACTAGCGGACCGAACAATGAGCAGTTCTTC. The encoded protein is CAWEPPTSGPNNEQFF.

This clone was seen just once. The chain joins TRBV5-1 to TRBJ1-2; 8 bases agree with TRBD1. J gave up 5 bases and V 0 bases, and 3 bases lay outside the gene matches. Germline lookup yields CDR1 SGHRS and CDR2 YFSETQ. The CDR3 has 14 amino acids. The CDR3 spells CASSLGGTGYGYTF. Here the CDR3 DNA reads TGCGCCAGCAGCTTGGGAGGGACAGGATATGGCTACACCTTC.

This chain connects TRBV18 to TRBJ1-1; D is uncertain. V shed 3 bases and J shed 6 bases, with 23 bases lying between them. The CDR3 spans 17 residues. Germline assignment: CDR1 KGHSH and CDR2 LQKENI. CDR3 region: CASSPLLITGRRPEAFF. The CDR3 DNA reads TGTGCCAGCTCACCTCTCCTGATAACCGGCCGCAGGCCTGAAGCTTTCTTT.

This chain uses TRBV9 with TRBJ1-1, with 7 bases matching TRBD1. Germline values: CDR1 SGDLS, CDR2 YYNGEE. The V gene end was trimmed by 4 bases and the J gene end by 3 bases; junction bases not matched to a gene: 21. CDR3 length: 19 residues. The CDR3 loop reads CASSPPPRSRGRGDTEAFF. The DNA for the CDR3 is TGTGCCAGCAGCCCTCCCCCCCGCTCAAGGGGGCGGGGGGACACTGAAGCTTTCTTT.

The chain joins TRBV7-9 to TRBJ2-3; 11 bases are a match to TRBD1. The CDR3 covers 18 residues. Germline lookup yields CDR1 SEHNR and CDR2 FQNEAQ (reference sequence). After removal of 1 base from V and 0 bases from J, the junction contained 6 bases not matched to a gene. This chain's CDR3 is CASSLGDRGSLSTDTQYF. In DNA form, the CDR3 reads TGTGCCAGCAGCTTAGGGGACAGGGGGAGCCTTAGCACAGATACGCAGTATTTT.

The chain couples TRBV12-3 or TRBV12-4 to TRBJ1-1, with 7 bases aligning to TRBD1. The CDR3 loop spans 13 amino acids. With 3 bases clipped from V and 7 bases from J, the junction kept 5 bases outside the gene matches. CDR3 DNA: TGTGCCAGCAGTTTCCAACAGGGGTTTGAAGCTTTCTTT. Its translation: CASSFQQGFEAFF.

The chain carries TRBV19 and TRBJ1-5, with 8 nucleotides matching TRBD1. CDR1 is LNHDA and CDR2 is SQIVND in the germline V gene (reference sequence). CDR3 length: 16 residues. The junction had 7 bases not matched to a gene; V was cut back by 5 bases and J by 1 base. CDR3 region: CASSFDRGVSNQPQHF. In DNA, the CDR3 is TGTGCCAGTAGTTTTGACAGGGGTGTCAGCAATCAGCCCCAGCATTTT.